This T cell receptor beta chain was documented in a study of blood T cell repertoires in COVID-19. The CDR3 extends over 17 amino acids. V shed 2 bases, J shed 8 bases, and the junction held 17 bases outside the gene matches. The germline V gene has CDR1 MGHRA and CDR2 YSYEKL. The table came from immunoSEQ multiplex PCR; TCRdb's copy has only in-frame clones and leaves some out. Of roughly 220,000 clones detected, 88% appear once; the ten largest clones hold 2.6%. This clonotype originated in a woman in her 30s who had recovered from COVID-19. Input material: PBMCs or T cells enriched from blood (not recorded which). The V call is TRBV4-1, the J call TRBJ1-2, with 7 bases that match TRBD1. CDR3 DNA sequence: TGCGCCAGCAGCCAAATGTGGGGGACGACAGGGCAAAGGGGCTACACCTTC. This encodes CASSQMWGTTGQRGYTF.